This TCR beta chain was sequenced in a study of patients and donors after allogeneic stem cell transplantation. TCRdb passed the RT-PCR reads through MiXCR, listing each CDR3 protein once. The data hold roughly 180,000 distinct CDR3 sequences, with around two fifths observed a single time. V gave up 0 bases and J gave up 4 bases; unmatched junction bases: 5. The CDR3 is 15 amino acids. Germline V gives CDR1 DFQATT, CDR2 SNEGSKA (reference sequence). This chain joins TRBV20-1 and TRBJ2-1; 8 positions agree with TRBD2. The clonotype was recovered from a human donor who was either an allogeneic HSCT recipient or a stem cell or donor lymphocyte infusion donor (not recorded which). It is not recorded whose cells these are; they may come from a transplant donor. The specimen sequenced was blood, either unsorted or a sorted T cell fraction (not recorded which). The CDR3 protein is CSARDLREAYNEQFF. The CDR3 DNA follows: TGCAGTGCTAGAGATTTGCGGGAGGCTTACAATGAGCAGTTCTTC.